These T cell receptor beta chains were read from a single sample in a study of regulatory T cells in long-lasting Graves disease. MiXCR, applied by TCRdb to the multiplex PCR reads, yields one record per CDR3 protein. In the table there are about 460,000 distinct CDR3 sequences, approximately 15% of which are singletons. These same records also appear under a second study, on T cells in Graves' hyperthyroidism and ophthalmopathy.

The sequenced sample was peripheral blood mononuclear cells (PBMCs), obtained at new diagnosis, from a patient treated with antithyroid drugs. The receptors shown here come from a woman in her fifties or sixties with Graves disease. Both conserved end residues are part of each CDR3. The order of the fields is V gene, J gene, clone size, D gene, CDR3 length, CDR3 protein, CDR3 DNA. A D gene is named only where the DNA matches it firmly. Expanded clones get a size class; other rows say once, few or many, or leave the size out.

TRBV7-9	TRBJ2-2	few	-	14	CASSLRRETGELFF	TGTGCCAGCAGCTTACGGAGGGAAACCGGGGAGCTGTTTTTT
TRBV27	TRBJ2-7	-	-	14	CASSGGRGPDEQYF	TGTGCCAGCAGTGGAGGGCGGGGGCCTGACGAGCAGTACTTC
TRBV4-1	TRBJ1-2	few	TRBD1	16	CASSQDLRGQGKGYTF	TGCGCCAGCAGCCAAGATCTCCGGGGACAGGGAAAAGGCTACACCTTC
TRBV7-6	TRBJ2-7	-	-	13	CASSRNVNTEQYF	TGTGCCAGCAGCCGCAATGTAAATACCGAGCAGTACTTC
TRBV5-1	TRBJ2-5	-	-	15	CASSWGGQNQETQYF	TGCGCCAGCAGCTGGGGGGGACAGAATCAAGAGACCCAGTACTTC
TRBV5-1	TRBJ2-1	many	TRBD2	14	CASSPRAGGNEQFF	TGCGCCAGCAGCCCGCGGGCGGGAGGCAATGAGCAGTTCTTC
TRBV28	TRBJ2-3	many	TRBD2	14	CASKAGLATDTQYF	TGTGCCAGCAAAGCGGGACTAGCCACAGATACGCAGTATTTT
TRBV27	TRBJ2-1	few	TRBD2	18	CASRAQAGAPSSYNEQFF	TGTGCCAGCAGAGCCCAAGCGGGAGCCCCCAGCTCCTACAATGAGCAGTTCTTC
TRBV20-1	TRBJ2-1	many	TRBD2	15	CSAKGGLAGANEQFF	TGCAGTGCTAAGGGGGGACTAGCGGGAGCCAATGAGCAGTTCTTC
TRBV3-1	TRBJ2-5	many	-	12	CASSQTQETQYF	TGTGCCAGCAGCCAAACCCAAGAGACCCAGTACTTC
TRBV3-1	TRBJ2-3	many	TRBD2	17	CASSPKRLAGSRDTQYF	TGTGCCAGCAGCCCTAAAAGACTAGCAGGGTCGAGAGATACGCAGTATTTT
TRBV12-3/TRBV12-4	TRBJ2-1	many	-	14	CASSSPGGRDEQFF	TGTGCCAGCAGTTCCCCCGGGGGTAGGGATGAGCAGTTCTTC
TRBV6-1	TRBJ2-7	-	-	15	CASSVNNTGGYEQYF	TGTGCCAGCAGTGTGAACAACACCGGAGGCTACGAGCAGTACTTC
TRBV3-1	TRBJ2-7	many	-	15	CASSPGPGGIYEQYF	TGTGCCAGCAGCCCGGGCCCAGGGGGGATCTACGAGCAGTACTTC
TRBV6-1	TRBJ2-7	many	TRBD2	15	CASSEGSSGNHEQYF	TGTGCCAGCAGTGAAGGGTCTAGCGGGAACCACGAGCAGTACTTC
TRBV5-1	TRBJ2-7	few	TRBD2	16	CASNPSGSSDNYEQYF	TGCGCCAGCAACCCTAGCGGGAGTTCCGATAACTACGAGCAGTACTTC
TRBV7-2	TRBJ1-2	many	-	15	CASSSGQTSLYGYTF	TGTGCCAGCAGTTCCGGACAGACTTCCCTCTATGGCTACACCTTC
TRBV20-1	TRBJ2-1	many	TRBD2	16	CSARGDLAGFYNEQFF	TGCAGTGCTAGAGGGGACCTAGCGGGATTCTACAATGAGCAGTTCTTC
TRBV19	TRBJ1-1	-	-	17	CASSKSFSTDMNTEAFF	TGTGCCAGTAGTAAAAGTTTCTCGACAGACATGAACACTGAAGCTTTCTTT
TRBV7-9	TRBJ2-5	few	TRBD2	13	CASNVLAEETQYF	TGTGCCAGCAATGTCCTAGCGGAAGAGACCCAGTACTTC
TRBV28	TRBJ2-7	many	TRBD2	15	CASRNPSGSFYEQYF	TGTGCCAGCAGAAACCCTAGCGGGAGTTTTTACGAGCAGTACTTC
TRBV28	TRBJ2-7	many	-	16	CASSFGVSGAADEQYF	TGTGCCAGCAGTTTTGGGGTCTCGGGGGCTGCTGACGAGCAGTACTTC
TRBV28	TRBJ2-1	many	-	11	CASTRRTEQFF	TGTGCCAGCACCCGAAGGACGGAGCAGTTCTTC
TRBV20-1	TRBJ2-7	many	-	14	CSARLVGSGYEQYF	TGCAGTGCTAGATTGGTGGGTAGCGGCTACGAGCAGTACTTC
TRBV20-1	TRBJ1-5	many	-	13	CSLQGYSNQPQHF	TGCAGTTTACAGGGATATAGCAATCAGCCCCAGCATTTT
TRBV7-9	TRBJ1-1	-	-	12	CARSLGNTEAFF	TGTGCCCGCAGCTTAGGGAACACTGAAGCTTTCTTT
TRBV27	TRBJ2-7	many	-	19	CASSLWGRGPEQGLNEQYF	TGTGCCAGCAGCTTGTGGGGGAGGGGACCGGAACAGGGGCTAAACGAGCAGTACTTC
TRBV7-9	TRBJ2-7	many	-	11	CASGGKYEQYF	TGTGCCAGCGGTGGAAAATACGAGCAGTACTTC
TRBV5-1	TRBJ2-4	few	-	14	CASSQGRRENIQYF	TGCGCCAGCAGCCAGGGACGCCGGGAAAACATTCAGTACTTC
TRBV7-3	TRBJ2-1	-	TRBD1	16	CASSLKGTGQYNEQFF	TGTGCCAGCAGCTTAAAGGGCACGGGACAGTACAATGAGCAGTTCTTC
TRBV5-5	TRBJ2-3	-	-	16	CASSQIRASGTDTQYF	TGTGCCAGCAGCCAAATCAGGGCTAGCGGCACAGATACGCAGTATTTT
TRBV4-1	TRBJ1-5	-	-	14	CASSHPGPNQPQHF	TGCGCCAGCAGCCACCCCGGGCCGAATCAGCCCCAGCATTTT
TRBV2	TRBJ1-6	many	-	14	CASSEPGLSSPLHF	TGTGCCAGCAGTGAACCCGGGTTGAGCTCACCCCTCCACTTT
TRBV6-5	TRBJ2-3	few	TRBD2	14	CASSYGLAADTQYF	TGTGCCAGCAGTTATGGACTAGCGGCCGATACGCAGTATTTT
TRBV5-1	TRBJ1-2	many	-	16	CASRSKTGTPTDGYTF	TGCGCCAGCAGATCTAAAACCGGGACGCCGACGGATGGCTACACCTTC